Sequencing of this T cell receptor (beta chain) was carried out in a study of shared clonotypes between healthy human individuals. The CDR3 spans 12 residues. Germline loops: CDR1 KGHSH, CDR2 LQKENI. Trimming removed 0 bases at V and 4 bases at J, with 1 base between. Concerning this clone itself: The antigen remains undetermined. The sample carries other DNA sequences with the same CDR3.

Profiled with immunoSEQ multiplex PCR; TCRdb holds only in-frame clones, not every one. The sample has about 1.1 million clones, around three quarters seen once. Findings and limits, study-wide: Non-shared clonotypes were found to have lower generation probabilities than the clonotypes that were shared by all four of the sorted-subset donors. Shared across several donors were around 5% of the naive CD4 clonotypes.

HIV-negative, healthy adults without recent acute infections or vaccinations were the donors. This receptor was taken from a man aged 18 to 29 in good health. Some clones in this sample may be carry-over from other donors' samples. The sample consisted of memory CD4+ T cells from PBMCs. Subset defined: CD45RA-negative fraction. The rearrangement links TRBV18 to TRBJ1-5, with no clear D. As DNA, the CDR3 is TGTGCCAGCTCACCACCGAATCAGCCCCAGCATTTT. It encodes CASSPPNQPQHF.